This section outlines one TCR beta chain sequence together with its context. The data were taken from a study of pediatric ulcerative colitis. The germline CDR1 and CDR2 sequences are SEHNR and FQNEAQ (reference sequence). V lost 1 base and J 1 base, leaving 13 bases between the germline ends. The CDR3 runs 16 residues. Rectal tissue came from one to two pinch biopsies taken at colonoscopy. Profiled with immunoSEQ multiplex PCR; TCRdb holds only in-frame clones, not every one. The data show about 24,000 clones, about 67% seen once. Sample: gut tissue. The genes are TRBV7-9 and TRBJ1-1, with D perhaps TRBD1 (5 bases). This sequence was found in a boy younger than 18 with severe ulcerative colitis. CDR3 in DNA: TGTGCCAGCAGCTTAGGGGAAACAGGAGGGAACACTGAAGCTTTCTTT. Translation: CASSLGETGGNTEAFF.